The source of this T cell receptor beta chain is a study of radiation and T cells in renal cell carcinoma. Overall study results and limits: Pretreatment tumor biopsies were lacking, so baseline clonotypes are unknown. In blood, top tumor clones expanded by 2 weeks, shrinking by 4.

Assay: immunoSEQ multiplex PCR; the TCRdb copy retains only in-frame clones and omits some. The sample comprises some 150,000 clones, 80% to 90% of which are singletons, and over 10% rests with the top ten. V lost 0 bases to trimming and J lost 2 bases, with 10 bases between them. CDR1 MNHEY and CDR2 SVGAGI come from the germline V gene. The CDR3 totals 15 residues. The time point is: blood 2 weeks post-SBRT. Treatment reported: 15 Gy SBRT to primary tumor, nephrectomy 4 weeks later. This clone was seen just once. Its antigen is unknown. The source was blood, collected from a patient whose treatment included radiotherapy and nephrectomy. The rearrangement links TRBV6-5 to TRBJ2-5; D is perhaps TRBD1 or TRBD2 (5 bases each). This receptor was taken from a woman aged 45-65 years with renal cell carcinoma. In DNA, the CDR3 is TGTGCCAGCAGTTACTCGAGGGGTGGGCAAGAGACCCAGTACTTC. This encodes CASSYSRGGQETQYF.